The clone carrying this T cell receptor beta chain was observed at least ten times. These data originate in a study of regulatory T cells in long-lasting Graves disease. Time point described: newly diagnosed GD, antithyroid drugs for less than 3 months. Following extraction of RNA from PBMCs, that RNA was used to make the TCR library. Arm-PCR of CDR3 regions and iRepertoire HTBI primers were the basis on which TCR beta libraries were built. TCRdb recomputed calls from the multiplex PCR reads with MiXCR, one row per CDR3 protein. The data show 400,000 to 500,000 distinct CDR3 sequences, roughly 15% seen once. V lost 1 base and J lost 2, with 8 bases in between. Germline values: CDR1 DFQATT, CDR2 SNEGSKA (reference sequence). This CDR3 comprises 13 residues. The same data also went into a second study, on T cells in Graves' hyperthyroidism and ophthalmopathy.

The sequencing used peripheral blood mononuclear cells (PBMCs), collected at new diagnosis, from a patient treated with antithyroid drugs. The sequence derives from a woman between 40 and 55 years old with Graves disease. V gene TRBV20-1 combines with J gene TRBJ1-2; TRBD1 is a possible D gene (6 bases). The CDR3 reads CSARGTENYGYTF. DNA for the CDR3: TGCAGTGCTAGAGGGACAGAAAACTATGGCTACACCTTC.